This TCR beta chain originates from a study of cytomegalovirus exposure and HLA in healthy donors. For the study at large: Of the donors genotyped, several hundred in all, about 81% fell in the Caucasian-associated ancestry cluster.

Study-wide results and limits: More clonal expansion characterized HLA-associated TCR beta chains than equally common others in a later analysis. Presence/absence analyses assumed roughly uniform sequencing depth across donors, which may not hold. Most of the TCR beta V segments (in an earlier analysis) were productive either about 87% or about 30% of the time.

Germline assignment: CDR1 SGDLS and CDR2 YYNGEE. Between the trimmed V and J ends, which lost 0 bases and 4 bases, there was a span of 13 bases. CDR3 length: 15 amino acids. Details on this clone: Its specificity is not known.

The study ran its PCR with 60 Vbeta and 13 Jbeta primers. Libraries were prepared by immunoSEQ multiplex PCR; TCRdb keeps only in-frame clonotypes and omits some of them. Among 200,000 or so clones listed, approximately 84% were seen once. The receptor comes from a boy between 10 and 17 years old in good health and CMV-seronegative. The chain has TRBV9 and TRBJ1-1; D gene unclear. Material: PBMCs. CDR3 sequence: CASSVGSGSGTEAFF. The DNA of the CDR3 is TGTGCCAGCAGCGTAGGTTCCGGTTCTGGCACTGAAGCTTTCTTT.